Below are 32 T cell receptor beta chains sequenced from a single sample in a study of T-cell memory formation after mild COVID-19. Each CDR3 protein is one row after TCRdb ran MiXCR on the 5' RACE reads. This table holds approximately 150,000 distinct CDR3 sequences, 15% to 20% found once. The sequencing sample was made of PBMCs or a T cell subset sorted from them (not recorded which). These receptors all come from an adult woman who had mild COVID-19 (a few samples of this study predate the infection). Cell type and time point are not known.

This clonotype was recorded a few times. The chain uses TRBV20-1 and TRBJ2-7; 9 nucleotides agree with TRBD1. V lost 3 bases and J lost 3; bases outside the gene matches: 3. CDR1 and CDR2 (germline): DFQATT, SNEGSKA (reference sequence). There are 13 residues in the CDR3. The CDR3 here is CSARGTGSYEQYF. The CDR3 bases are TGCAGTGCTAGGGGGACAGGGAGCTACGAGCAGTACTTC.

The rearrangement links TRBV7-6 to TRBJ2-3, with 7 positions matching TRBD1. This CDR3 region has 15 residues. CDR1 and CDR2 (germline): SGHVS, FNYEAQ. Trimming took 4 bases from V and 2 from J; bases not matched to a gene: 6. DNA of the CDR3: TGTGCCAGCAGCTCAACAGGGGCCTCCACAGATACGCAGTATTTT. This codes for CASSSTGASTDTQYF.

V gene TRBV19 combines with J gene TRBJ2-3; D is ambiguous. Germline-derived CDR1 and CDR2 are LNHDA and SQIVND (reference sequence). CDR3 length: 18 residues. Trimming cost V 4 bases and J 6 bases, with 26 bases left between them. Here the CDR3 DNA reads TGTGCCAGTAGTAACCGTATTCCCGCGGCCCTACGGTATGATACGCAGTATTTT. The encoded protein is CASSNRIPAALRYDTQYF.

This chain connects TRBV6-5 to TRBJ2-7, with 15 bases fitting TRBD2. Germline CDR1 reads MNHEY; CDR2 reads SVGAGI. Unmatched junction bases numbered 7, after V lost 2 bases and J lost 2 bases. CDR3 length equals 18 residues. The DNA for the CDR3 is TGTGCCAGCAGTTACACCGGGACTAGCGGGAGGCGAGCCTACGAGCAGTACTTC. Encoded protein: CASSYTGTSGRRAYEQYF.

The chain couples TRBV20-1 to TRBJ2-5, with D perhaps matching TRBD2 (6 bases). Trimming shortened V by 0 bases and J by 8 bases, and 13 bases separated the two germline ends. Germline CDR1 and CDR2: DFQATT and SNEGSKA (reference sequence). The CDR3 has 13 amino acids. CDR3 sequence reads: CSARDLLAHTQYF. CDR3 nucleotides: TGCAGTGCTAGAGATCTTCTAGCGCATACCCAGTACTTC.

The chain links TRBV7-9 to TRBJ2-2; weak D call: TRBD1 (7 bases). Trimming took 5 bases from V and 2 from J, leaving 15 bases between them. The CDR3 is 16 residues long. Germline V CDR1 and CDR2: SEHNR, FQNEAQ (reference sequence). The CDR3 region has the DNA TGTGCCAGCAGCCTCGGGGGACAGATCAACACCGGGGAGCTGTTTTTT. Protein product: CASSLGGQINTGELFF. The entire variable domain, with the rest obtained from reference TRBV7-9 and TRBJ2-2, is as follows: DTGVSQNPRHKITKRGQNVTFRCDPISEHNRLYWYRQTLGQGPEFLTYFQNEAQLEKSRLLSDRFSAERPKGSFSTLEIQRTEQGDSAMYLCASSLGGQINTGELFFGEGSRLTVL.

The chain is built from TRBV9 and TRBJ2-5; 8 bases are a match to TRBD2. From germline, CDR1 is SGDLS and CDR2 YYNGEE. This CDR3 contains 15 residues. After removal of 0 bases from V and 7 bases from J, the junction contained 8 bases not matched to a gene. Here the CDR3 reads CASSVVGSGKGTQYF. The CDR3 nucleotides are TGTGCCAGCAGCGTAGTCGGTAGCGGGAAGGGGACCCAGTACTTC.

This clonotype occurred a few times. The rearrangement uses TRBV29-1 and TRBJ2-7; D is unresolved. Trimming cost V 6 bases and J 1 base, with 10 bases left between them. Germline CDR1 SQVTM, CDR2 ANQGSEA. This CDR3 is built from 12 residues. The DNA of the CDR3 is TGCAGCGTCTCCGACGGATCCTACGAGCAGTACTTC. Translation gives CSVSDGSYEQYF.

V and J are TRBV6-1 and TRBJ1-2; D is perhaps TRBD1 (6 bases). Germline V CDR1 and CDR2: MNHNS, SASEGT. The CDR3 has 16 residues. Trimming removed 2 bases from V and 5 bases from J, with 18 bases in between. In DNA, the CDR3 is TGTGCCAGCAGTGAACATTCGTCAGGGGCTGGGTATGGCTACACCTTC. Its translation is CASSEHSSGAGYGYTF.

This chain uses TRBV5-1 with TRBJ2-3; D not resolved. The CDR3 covers 13 residues. Germline V gene lookup returns CDR1 SGHRS and CDR2 YFSETQ. Between the trimmed V and J ends, which lost 0 bases and 4 bases, there was a span of 6 bases. This CDR3 reads CASSLVSSDTQYF. The CDR3 DNA sequence: TGCGCCAGCAGCTTGGTTTCCTCAGATACGCAGTATTTT.

V usage is TRBV7-2 and J usage is TRBJ1-2; D gene uncertain. V was shortened by 6 bases and J by 4 bases, with 12 bases between the two germline ends. The germline gives CDR1 SGHTA, CDR2 FQGNSA. The CDR3 is 13 amino acids. As DNA, the CDR3 is TGTGCCAGCAGATGGGGAAATGGCTATGGCTACACCTTC. This sequence encodes CASRWGNGYGYTF.

The chain is built from TRBV29-1 and TRBJ1-1; D is ambiguous. The germline CDR1 and CDR2 sequences are SQVTM and ANQGSEA. The CDR3 contains 14 residues. Trimming cost V 1 base and J 1 base, with 10 bases left between them. DNA of the CDR3: TGCAGCGTTGAAGCCCGTCAGGCGAACACTGAAGCTTTCTTT. It yields the protein CSVEARQANTEAFF.

J is TRBJ2-5 and V is TRBV11-2; D tentatively fits TRBD1 or TRBD2 (6 bases each). Germline-derived CDR1 and CDR2 are SGHAT and FQNNGV. The CDR3 covers 13 residues. The V end was cut by 5 bases, the J end by 5 bases, with 12 bases between. The CDR3 here is CASSPPGAETQYF. Written as DNA, the CDR3 is TGTGCCAGCAGCCCCCCGGGGGCGGAGACCCAGTACTTC.

The V gene is TRBV18, the J gene TRBJ1-1; D possibly corresponds to TRBD1 (5 bases). Germline lookup yields CDR1 KGHSH and CDR2 LQKENI. V was cut by 0 bases and J by 7 bases, with 15 bases left in between. The CDR3 runs 15 residues. The CDR3 nucleotides are TGTGCCAGCTCACCACCAACGTCGCAGGGTAATGAAGCTTTCTTT. Protein: CASSPPTSQGNEAFF.

The gene calls are TRBV12-3 or TRBV12-4 and TRBJ1-2; 7 bases are a match to TRBD1. V lost 2 bases to trimming and J lost 4 bases; unmatched junction nucleotides: 1. This CDR3 comprises 13 residues. CDR3 sequence: CASSLNRGYGYTF. DNA of the CDR3: TGTGCCAGCAGTTTAAACAGGGGCTATGGCTACACCTTC.

V and J are TRBV9 and TRBJ2-7; the D gene is possibly TRBD1 (5 bases). V lost 0 bases and J 1 base, leaving 8 bases between the germline ends. This CDR3 comprises 14 residues. Looked up from germline, CDR1 is SGDLS and CDR2 is YYNGEE. CDR3 sequence (DNA): TGTGCCAGCAGCGTAGGACAGACATCCTACGAGCAGTACTTC. Translation gives CASSVGQTSYEQYF.

The chain recombines TRBV5-1 with TRBJ2-7; D call uncertain. Germline CDR1 and CDR2: SGHRS and YFSETQ. The CDR3 covers 14 residues. The V and J ends lost 1 base and 2 bases respectively, with 10 bases between them. The CDR3 protein is CASSLTSAAYEQYF. CDR3 nucleotide sequence: TGCGCCAGCAGCTTGACCAGCGCGGCCTACGAGCAGTACTTC.

The V gene is TRBV5-5, the J gene TRBJ2-7, with 12 bases lining up with TRBD2. The CDR3 is 18 amino acids. Germline loops: CDR1 SGHKS, CDR2 YYEKEE (reference sequence). The V gene end was trimmed by 5 bases and the J gene end by 4 bases; junction bases not matched to a gene: 16. The CDR3, as DNA: TGTGCCAGCAGACCGGGGACTAGCGGGTTACAAAGGTCATACGAGCAGTACTTC. It translates to CASRPGTSGLQRSYEQYF.

This clonotype was seen more than once but under ten times. The rearrangement uses TRBV20-1 and TRBJ2-7; possible D gene TRBD2, 5 bases. Trimming took off 3 bases at V and 0 bases at J, with 18 bases between the two ends. Germline CDR1 reads DFQATT; CDR2 reads SNEGSKA (reference sequence). The CDR3 covers 16 residues. The CDR3 bases are TGCAGTGCTAGTTCCATCATAGCGAGGGCCTCCTACGAGCAGTACTTC. Its translation is CSASSIIARASYEQYF.

This clonotype was detected only a few times. The chain is built from TRBV20-1 and TRBJ2-5; D tentatively reads TRBD1 or TRBD2 (5 bases each). Germline V gives CDR1 DFQATT, CDR2 SNEGSKA (reference sequence). The CDR3 runs to 14 residues. Between the trimmed V and J ends, which lost 0 bases and 5 bases, there was a span of 13 bases. DNA for the CDR3: TGCAGTGCTAGAGACAGCCGAGGGGTGGAGACCCAGTACTTC. This encodes CSARDSRGVETQYF.

This chain uses TRBV15 with TRBJ1-2, with D perhaps TRBD1 (5 bases). Germline CDR1 and CDR2: LNHNV and YYDKDF (reference sequence). The CDR3 has 14 residues. Trimming removed 5 bases from V and 8 bases from J, with 18 bases in between. Here the CDR3 DNA reads TGTGCCACCAGCGGGCAAGGACACCGAAGGGGCTACACCTTC. It is translated as CATSGQGHRRGYTF.

This clonotype has only a few counts. This rearrangement joins TRBV15 to TRBJ2-2; 9 positions agree with TRBD1. The CDR3 runs 15 residues. Germline lookup yields CDR1 LNHNV and CDR2 YYDKDF (reference sequence). Germline trimming cut 5 bases from V and 1 base from J; bases unmatched to any gene: 2. The CDR3 DNA reads as TGTGCCACCAGCCCGGGACAGGGGAACACCGGGGAGCTGTTTTTT. Protein product: CATSPGQGNTGELFF.

The chain couples TRBV20-1 to TRBJ2-1, with D hard to call. The CDR3 loop spans 11 amino acids. Trimming removed 8 bases from V and 8 bases from J, with 13 bases in between. The germline gives CDR1 DFQATT, CDR2 SNEGSKA (reference sequence). In nucleotides, the CDR3 is TGCAGTACCCGGCTCCCCCATGAGCAGTTCTTC. It translates to CSTRLPHEQFF.

The chain links TRBV24-1 to TRBJ2-1, with 7 bases lining up with TRBD1. Germline CDR1 is KGHDR and CDR2 is SFDVKD. V lost 7 bases and J lost 9; bases outside the gene matches: 14. The CDR3 is made up of 15 amino acids. The CDR3 region has the DNA TGTGCCACCAGCCGGGGACAGCTGAAGCCGGGTGAGCAGTTCTTC. It specifies CATSRGQLKPGEQFF.

A few counts support this clonotype. The chain links TRBV7-2 to TRBJ1-2; no firm D call. The germline CDR1 and CDR2 sequences are SGHTA and FQGNSA. V gave up 2 bases and J gave up 8 bases, with 12 bases separating them. The CDR3 extends over 13 amino acids. CDR3 DNA: TGTGCCAGCAGCTTAAAGGCGTACGGGGGCTACACCTTC. Amino acid sequence: CASSLKAYGGYTF.

The chain joins TRBV30 to TRBJ1-1; D is possibly TRBD1 (5 bases). V shed 2 bases and J shed 5 bases, with 24 bases lying between them. Germline V CDR1 and CDR2: GTSNPN, SVGIG (reference sequence). The length of the CDR3 is 17 residues. The CDR3, as DNA: TGTGCCTGGAGTCCCAGGCGGGGCCGGAGTGTTAGGACTGAAGCTTTCTTT. Its protein is CAWSPRRGRSVRTEAFF.

V is TRBV11-2 and J is TRBJ1-1; 7 bases agree with TRBD1. The CDR3 length is 14 residues. V was clipped by 3 bases and J by 9 bases; unmatched bases: 10. Germline loops: CDR1 SGHAT, CDR2 FQNNGV. The CDR3 sequence: CASSLGQPSGKAFF. DNA for the CDR3: TGTGCCAGCAGCTTGGGACAGCCCTCGGGCAAAGCTTTCTTT.

There are many counts of this clonotype. V gene TRBV2 combines with J gene TRBJ2-3, with D maybe TRBD1 (9 bases). The germline V gene has CDR1 SNHLY and CDR2 FYNNEI. There are 17 residues in the CDR3. V was pared by 3 bases and J by 6 bases, with 22 bases between. CDR3 bases: TGTGCCAGCAGTGAGGTAGCGGGACAGGGTGTCGGTGATACGCAGTATTTT. Encoded protein: CASSEVAGQGVGDTQYF.

This sequence joins TRBV20-1 and TRBJ2-7; D unresolved. The germline CDR1 and CDR2 sequences are DFQATT and SNEGSKA (reference sequence). Trimming stripped 0 bases from V and 6 bases from J, with 9 bases between. This CDR3 spans 12 amino acids. The CDR3 nucleotides are TGCAGTGCTAGAGACTCTAGGCCCGAGCAGTACTTC. It is translated as CSARDSRPEQYF.

V and J are TRBV28 and TRBJ2-7, with D perhaps TRBD2 (7 bases). The V end was cut by 5 bases, the J end by 0 bases, with 17 bases between. The germline CDR1 and CDR2 sequences are MDHEN and SYDVKM. The CDR3 has 16 amino acids. The CDR3 spells CASSLKPGGRSYEQYF. The CDR3 region has the DNA TGTGCCAGCAGTCTTAAGCCGGGGGGCCGCTCCTACGAGCAGTACTTC. Combining the CDR3 with reference TRBV28 and TRBJ2-7 gives the whole variable domain DVKVTQSSRYLVKRTGEKVFLECVQDMDHENMFWYRQDPGLGLRLIYFSYDVKMKEKGDIPEGYSVSREKKERFSLILESASTNQTSMYLCASSLKPGGRSYEQYFGPGTRLTVT.

The V call is TRBV20-1, the J call TRBJ1-1; D uncertain. The CDR3 spans 14 residues. V was cut by 6 bases and J by 1 base, with 15 bases left in between. The germline V gene has CDR1 DFQATT and CDR2 SNEGSKA (reference sequence). CDR3 in amino acids: CSAHPVGKNTEAFF. DNA of the CDR3: TGCAGTGCCCACCCGGTGGGGAAGAACACTGAAGCTTTCTTT.

This clonotype was seen only a few times. This chain uses TRBV6-5 with TRBJ2-7; the match to TRBD2 covers 14 bases. CDR1 and CDR2 from the germline V gene are MNHEY and SVGAGI. The CDR3 is 16 residues long. V shed 0 bases and J 4 bases; nucleotides not matched to a gene: 2. The CDR3 spells CASSYSGLAGVYEQYF. The CDR3 coding sequence is TGTGCCAGCAGTTACTCGGGACTAGCGGGAGTTTACGAGCAGTACTTC.